Listed below are T cell receptor beta chains from one sample, sequenced in a study of patients and donors after allogeneic stem cell transplantation. TCRdb itself ran the RT-PCR reads through MiXCR, one entry per CDR3 protein. Altogether about 7,100 distinct CDR3 sequences are present, about 13% being singletons, with the ten largest covering about 53%. The sample comprised blood, either unsorted or a sorted T cell fraction (not recorded which). Receptors originate from a human donor who was either an allogeneic HSCT recipient or a stem cell or donor lymphocyte infusion donor (not recorded which). It is not recorded whose cells these are; they may come from a transplant donor. Both conserved end residues are part of each CDR3. A D gene is named only where the DNA matches it firmly. Part of the rows lack a size; the others show once, few, many or a class for expanded clones.

V	D	size	J	DNA	CDR3
TRBV20-1	TRBD2	many	TRBJ2-2	TGCAGTGCTAGCCGGGGGGGCCCGGCCGGGGAGCTGTTTTTT	CSASRGGPAGELFF
TRBV6-5	TRBD1	many	TRBJ1-5	TGTGCCAGCAGTCCAAAGACAGGGGGAAATCAGCCCCAGCATTTT	CASSPKTGGNQPQHF
TRBV7-9	-	few	TRBJ2-1	TGTGCCAGCAGCTTAGAACTTAATCTAGCTTCTAATGAGCAGTTCTTC	CASSLELNLASNEQFF
TRBV7-2	-	many	TRBJ1-5	TGTGCCAGCAGTCCATTCCCGGGGAGCAATCAGCCCCAGCATTTT	CASSPFPGSNQPQHF
TRBV27	-	few	TRBJ2-1	TGTGCCAGCAGTCCCACGACTAGACTCAATGAGCAGTTCTTC	CASSPTTRLNEQFF
TRBV7-2	TRBD1	-	TRBJ1-1	TGTGCCAGCAGCTGGACAGGGGGCGCGGGCACTGAAGCTTTCTTT	CASSWTGGAGTEAFF
TRBV20-1	-	few	TRBJ2-3	TGCAGTGCCAGGGGATCGCACACAGATACGCAGTATTTT	CSARGSHTDTQYF
TRBV7-6	-	many	TRBJ1-4	TGTGCCAGCAGCTTAATCTTTGATGAAAAACTGTTTTTT	CASSLIFDEKLFF
TRBV7-3	-	-	TRBJ2-5	TGTGCCAGCAGCTTAACTTTGGCCGGGAGATCAGGAGAGACCCAGTACTTC	CASSLTLAGRSGETQYF
TRBV2	-	-	TRBJ2-2	TGTGCCAGCAGTGAGCTGACCGCAAACACCGGGGAGCTGTTTTTT	CASSELTANTGELFF
TRBV7-2	-	medium-sized	TRBJ1-1	TGTGCCAGCAGCTTAGCGCCCCTAGCCAACACTGAAGCTTTCTTT	CASSLAPLANTEAFF
TRBV19	TRBD1	few	TRBJ2-3	TGTGCCAGTAGTATAGTCCAGGGGGCGAGTGGAGCAGATACGCAGTATTTT	CASSIVQGASGADTQYF
TRBV6-5	TRBD2	few	TRBJ2-1	TGTGCCAGCAGTTACTCGGGGCCTAGCGGGAGGGCCTTCTCCTACAATGAGCAGTTCTTC	CASSYSGPSGRAFSYNEQFF
TRBV6-2/TRBV6-3	-	-	TRBJ2-1	TGTGCCAGCAGTCCTCCGGACAGAGAATTCAATGAGCAGTTCTTC	CASSPPDREFNEQFF
TRBV20-1	TRBD2	medium-sized	TRBJ2-1	TGCAGTGCCCCACTAGCGGGAGAGGGCAATGAGCAGTTCTTC	CSAPLAGEGNEQFF
TRBV10-3	-	few	TRBJ2-5	TGTGCCATCAGTGAAGGGGTAGGGGTCCAAGAGACCCAGTACTTC	CAISEGVGVQETQYF
TRBV5-6	-	-	TRBJ1-1	TGTGCCAGCAGTCCCCGGGACGCCGGGGGAACTGAAGCTTTCTTT	CASSPRDAGGTEAFF